The 12 T cell receptor beta chains reported below all come from one sample, sequenced in a study of T-cell memory formation after mild COVID-19. Via MiXCR, TCRdb re-called the 5' RACE reads, giving one row per CDR3 protein. The sample includes approximately 480,000 distinct CDR3 sequences, about 18% seen only once; the top ten take roughly 12%. Sequencing was carried out using PBMCs or a T cell subset sorted from them (not recorded which). These receptor sequences come from an adult woman who had mild COVID-19 (a few samples of this study predate the infection). Cell type and time point are not known.

This chain connects TRBV14 to TRBJ2-7; D is undetermined. The CDR3 contains 14 residues. Germline CDR1 SGHDN, CDR2 FVKESK. V shed 5 bases and J shed 3 bases, with 14 bases lying between them. The CDR3 DNA is TGTGCCAGCAGCTTTTTGGATGGTAACTACGAGCAGTACTTC. It is translated as CASSFLDGNYEQYF. The full variable domain, with the rest looked up from reference TRBV14 and TRBJ2-7, is EAGVTQFPSHSVIEKGQTVTLRCDPISGHDNLYWYRRVMGKEIKFLLHFVKESKQDESGMPNNRFLAERTGGTYSTLKVQPAELEDSGVYFCASSFLDGNYEQYFGPGTRLTVT.

This clonotype came up many times. The chain employs TRBV9 and TRBJ1-2; weak D call: TRBD1 (6 bases). The CDR3 is 16 amino acids. V gave up 0 bases and J gave up 3 bases, with 15 bases separating them. Germline-derived CDR1 and CDR2 are SGDLS and YYNGEE. This CDR3 reads CASSVGPPGADYGYTF. CDR3 in DNA: TGTGCCAGCAGCGTAGGTCCCCCGGGGGCGGACTATGGCTACACCTTC.

This clonotype appeared many times. The CDR3: CATLRDGSYNEQFF. DNA for the CDR3: TGTGCCACCCTTAGGGACGGTTCCTACAATGAGCAGTTCTTC. The chain employs TRBV12-3 or TRBV12-4 and TRBJ2-1; the D gene could be TRBD1 or TRBD2 (5 bases each). V lost 10 bases and J 1 base, leaving 14 bases between the germline ends. The CDR3 spans 14 residues.

The chain uses TRBV7-9 and TRBJ1-2; D may be TRBD1 (6 bases). Per the germline V gene, CDR1 is SEHNR and CDR2 is FQNEAQ (reference sequence). V was trimmed by 5 bases and J by 2 bases, leaving 15 bases between them. CDR3 length: 15 amino acids. CDR3 residues: CASSPGQRGNYGYTF. In DNA, the CDR3 is TGTGCCAGCAGCCCCGGACAGCGAGGAAACTATGGCTACACCTTC.

J is TRBJ2-1 and V is TRBV7-2; TRBD2 matches 7 bases. Germline V lookup: CDR1 SGHTA, CDR2 FQGNSA. Trimming cost V 5 bases and J 1 base; bases outside gene matches: 5. This CDR3 has 15 amino acids. This CDR3 reads CASSAQAGSYNEQFF. In nucleotides, the CDR3 is TGTGCCAGCAGCGCCCAAGCGGGATCCTACAATGAGCAGTTCTTC.

In this sample, this clonotype turned up a few times. This sequence joins TRBV10-3 and TRBJ2-1; TRBD2 aligns across 10 bases. Trimming cost V 5 bases and J 9 bases; bases outside gene matches: 4. Germline CDR1 and CDR2: ENHRY and SYGVKD. This CDR3 has 13 amino acids. CDR3 region: CAISSGGALEQFF. The DNA of the CDR3 is TGTGCCATCAGTAGCGGGGGGGCCCTTGAGCAGTTCTTC.

This clonotype was observed a few times. The rearrangement links TRBV18 to TRBJ1-5, with a weak D call TRBD1 (5 bases). The V end lost 5 bases, the J end lost 4 bases, and 18 bases lay between the germline ends. Germline V CDR1 and CDR2: KGHSH, LQKENI. The CDR3 sequence is 16 residues long. The CDR3 bases are TGTGCCAGCTCAGCCCAGGGTGAAGGCACAAATCAGCCCCAGCATTTT. It codes for CASSAQGEGTNQPQHF.

The table lists this clonotype with a few counts. This chain links TRBV7-3 with TRBJ1-1; perhaps TRBD1 as D (6 bases). Deletions cut 7 bases from V and 4 bases from J, with 13 bases between. The germline V gene encodes CDR1 SGHTA and CDR2 FQGTGA. There are 13 residues in the CDR3. CDR3 region: CASMAGAGTEAFF. In nucleotides, the CDR3 is TGTGCCAGCATGGCAGGGGCGGGCACTGAAGCTTTCTTT.

This clonotype has ten or more counts. The chain uses TRBV15 and TRBJ2-3, with D hard to call. The CDR3 contains 17 residues. Trimming shortened V by 3 bases and J by 3 bases, and 19 bases separated the two germline ends. Germline values: CDR1 LNHNV, CDR2 YYDKDF (reference sequence). The DNA for the CDR3 is TGTGCCACCAGCAGGCGTCCGGTTTGGGAAGGGACAGATACGCAGTATTTT. Translating it yields CATSRRPVWEGTDTQYF.

This clonotype was counted between two and nine times. CDR3 region: CASSLGQLQETQYF. CDR3 DNA sequence: TGTGCCAGCAGCTTGGGACAGCTCCAAGAGACCCAGTACTTC. The V and J genes are TRBV12-3 or TRBV12-4 and TRBJ2-5; 7 bases map to TRBD1. The length of the CDR3 is 14 residues. V shed 6 bases, J shed 1 base, and the junction held 5 bases outside the gene matches.

The rearrangement uses TRBV5-1 and TRBJ2-7, with a possible D match to TRBD1 (5 bases). This CDR3 region has 14 residues. Germline V gene sequence: CDR1 SGHRS, CDR2 YFSETQ. Trimming took off 6 bases at V and 0 bases at J, with 13 bases between the two ends. In DNA, the CDR3 is TGCGCCAGCACCCTTGACAGTCTCTCCTACGAGCAGTACTTC. It specifies CASTLDSLSYEQYF.

This clonotype was found a few times. The chain carries TRBV6-1 and TRBJ1-4, with 8 nucleotides matching TRBD1. This CDR3 comprises 13 residues. Germline V lookup: CDR1 MNHNS, CDR2 SASEGT. Unmatched junction bases numbered 6, after V lost 8 bases and J lost 7 bases. In nucleotides, the CDR3 is TGTGCCAGCCGGACAGGGATCGGTGAAAAACTGTTTTTT. Translating it yields CASRTGIGEKLFF.